This TCR beta chain was found in a study of cytomegalovirus exposure and HLA in healthy donors. On the study more broadly: Both the roughly 120 validation repertoires and the approximately 700 first-cohort repertoires used the same platform, as reported by a later analysis.

Study-level points and caveats: A few CMV-associated chains proved CMV antigen-specific in vitro. High specificity and sensitivity for cytomegalovirus status were reported for the classifier.

The CDR3 has 15 amino acids. J gave up 6 bases and V 7 bases, and 8 bases lay outside the gene matches. Germline lookup yields CDR1 LNHDA and CDR2 SQIVND (reference sequence). As for this clone: Its antigen is as yet unknown.

The data were produced by immunoSEQ multiplex PCR, yet TCRdb's version contains in-frame clones alone and is incomplete. The table records 100,000 to 150,000 clones, roughly 93% of them present only once. This receptor was taken from a woman younger than 30 in good health and CMV-seronegative. The sample comprised PBMCs. This rearrangement joins TRBV19 to TRBJ1-5; 11 bases map to TRBD1. The CDR3 sequence is CASTPSGQGAQPQHF. The DNA for the CDR3 is TGTGCCAGTACTCCCAGTGGACAGGGGGCTCAGCCCCAGCATTTT.